What follows describes a single TCR beta chain. Produced via immunoSEQ multiplex PCR; TCRdb's table is partial and in-frame only. The sample lists some 330,000 clones, roughly nine tenths occurring once. The data were taken from a study of Ad26.COV2.S vaccination and SARS-CoV-2 variants. Study as a whole: Dosing was one shot or two shots 56 days apart.

Treatment given: 15 to 20 received Ad26.COV2.S at low or high dose, single or two shots; roughly five received placebo; per-sample allocation not given. All samples were drawn on day 63, counting from the first vaccine or placebo injection. Donor was an adult aged 18-55 years in Boston. CDR3 length: 16 amino acids. Germline loops: CDR1 SNHLY, CDR2 FYNNEI. The trim removed 6 bases at V and 0 bases at J, leaving 6 bases unmatched. The V and J genes are TRBV2 and TRBJ1-3; 9 bases line up with TRBD1. The source of this sequence is a person aged 18-60 years who received the Ad26.COV2.S COVID-19 vaccine or a placebo. The source material was peripheral blood, sampled in a trial of Ad26.COV2.S vaccine versus placebo. The CDR3 coding sequence is TGTGCCAGCAGCCGGACAGGGGCCTACTCTGGAAACACCATATATTTT. Translated: CASSRTGAYSGNTIYF.